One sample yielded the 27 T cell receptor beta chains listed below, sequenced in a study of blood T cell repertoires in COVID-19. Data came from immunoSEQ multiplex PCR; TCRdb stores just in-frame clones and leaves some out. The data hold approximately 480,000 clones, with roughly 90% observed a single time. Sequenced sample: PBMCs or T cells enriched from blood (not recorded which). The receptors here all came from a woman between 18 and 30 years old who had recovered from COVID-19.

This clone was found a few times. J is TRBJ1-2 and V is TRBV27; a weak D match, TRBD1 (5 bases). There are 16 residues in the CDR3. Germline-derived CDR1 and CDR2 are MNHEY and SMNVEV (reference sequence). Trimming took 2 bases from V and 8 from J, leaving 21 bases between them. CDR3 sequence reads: CASSLIVGEGFGGYTF. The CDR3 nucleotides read TGTGCCAGCAGTTTAATAGTGGGGGAGGGCTTTGGAGGCTACACCTTC.

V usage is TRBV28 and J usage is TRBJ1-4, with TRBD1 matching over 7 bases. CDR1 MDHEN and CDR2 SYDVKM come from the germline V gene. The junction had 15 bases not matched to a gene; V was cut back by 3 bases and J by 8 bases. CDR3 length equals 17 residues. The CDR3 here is CASSFGLGTAELEKLFF. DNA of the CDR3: TGTGCCAGCAGTTTCGGTCTAGGGACAGCGGAGTTGGAAAAACTGTTTTTT.

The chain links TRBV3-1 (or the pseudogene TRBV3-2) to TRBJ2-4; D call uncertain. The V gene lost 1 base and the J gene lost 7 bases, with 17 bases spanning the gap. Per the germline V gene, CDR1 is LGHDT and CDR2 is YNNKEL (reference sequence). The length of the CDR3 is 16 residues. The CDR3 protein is CASSQARNIAFNIQYF. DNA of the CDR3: TGTGCCAGCAGCCAAGCCAGAAACATCGCTTTTAACATTCAGTACTTC.

The CDR3 reads CASLEGEVTGELFF. Written as DNA, the CDR3 is TGTGCCAGCCTGGAGGGCGAGGTAACCGGGGAGCTGTTTTTT. This chain joins TRBV6-5 and TRBJ2-2, with D possibly TRBD2 on 6 matching bases. The CDR3 has 14 residues. V was clipped by 8 bases and J by 5 bases, with 15 bases between them. Per germline, CDR1 MNHEY and CDR2 SVGAGI.

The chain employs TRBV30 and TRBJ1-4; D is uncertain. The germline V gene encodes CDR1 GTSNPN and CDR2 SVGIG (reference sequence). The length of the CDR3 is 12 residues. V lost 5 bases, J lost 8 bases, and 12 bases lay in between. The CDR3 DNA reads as TGTGCCTGGGGGTTCCGGGGAGAAAAACTGTTTTTT. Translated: CAWGFRGEKLFF.

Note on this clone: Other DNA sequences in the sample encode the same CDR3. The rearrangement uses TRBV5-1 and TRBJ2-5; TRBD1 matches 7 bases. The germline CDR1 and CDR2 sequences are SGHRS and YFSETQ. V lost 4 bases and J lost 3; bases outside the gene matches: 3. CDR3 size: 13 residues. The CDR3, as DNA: TGCGCCAGCAGCCCTACAGGGGAAGAGACCCAGTACTTC. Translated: CASSPTGEETQYF.

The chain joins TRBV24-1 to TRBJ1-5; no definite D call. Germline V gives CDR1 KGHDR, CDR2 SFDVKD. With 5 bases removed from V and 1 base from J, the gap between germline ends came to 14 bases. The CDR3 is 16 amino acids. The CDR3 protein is CATSGEELESNQPQHF. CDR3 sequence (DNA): TGTGCCACCAGTGGGGAGGAGTTGGAGAGCAATCAGCCCCAGCATTTT.

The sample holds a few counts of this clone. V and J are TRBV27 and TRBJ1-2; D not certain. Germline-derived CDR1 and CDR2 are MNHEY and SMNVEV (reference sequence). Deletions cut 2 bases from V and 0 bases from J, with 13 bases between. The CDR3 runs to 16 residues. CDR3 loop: CASSLAGLGPNYGYTF. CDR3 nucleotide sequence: TGTGCCAGCAGTTTAGCGGGCCTAGGGCCTAACTATGGCTACACCTTC.

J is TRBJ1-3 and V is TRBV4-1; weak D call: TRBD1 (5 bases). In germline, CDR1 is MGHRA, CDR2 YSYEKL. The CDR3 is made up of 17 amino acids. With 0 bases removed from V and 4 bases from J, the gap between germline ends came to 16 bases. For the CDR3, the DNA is TGCGCCAGCAGCCAAGATGCCTCGGGGGGTGGCGGAAACACCATATATTTT. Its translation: CASSQDASGGGGNTIYF.

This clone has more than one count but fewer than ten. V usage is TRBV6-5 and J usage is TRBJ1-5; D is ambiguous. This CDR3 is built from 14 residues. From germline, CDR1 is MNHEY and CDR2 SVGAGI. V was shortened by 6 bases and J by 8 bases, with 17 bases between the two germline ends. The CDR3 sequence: CASSKTLFSEPQHF. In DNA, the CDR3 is TGTGCCAGCAGCAAAACCCTTTTCAGTGAGCCCCAGCATTTT.

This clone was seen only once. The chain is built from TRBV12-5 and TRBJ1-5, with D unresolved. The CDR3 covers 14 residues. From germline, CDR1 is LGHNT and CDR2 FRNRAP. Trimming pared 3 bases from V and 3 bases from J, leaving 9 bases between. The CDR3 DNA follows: TGTGCTAGTGGTTTAGAGGGTAACAATCAGCCCCAGCATTTT. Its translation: CASGLEGNNQPQHF.

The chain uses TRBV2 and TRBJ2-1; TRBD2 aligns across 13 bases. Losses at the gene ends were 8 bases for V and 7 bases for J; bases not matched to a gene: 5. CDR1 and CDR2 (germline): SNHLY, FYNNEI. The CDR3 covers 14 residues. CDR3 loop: CASRGTSGVNEQFF. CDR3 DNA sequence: TGTGCCAGCCGAGGGACTAGCGGGGTAAATGAGCAGTTCTTC.

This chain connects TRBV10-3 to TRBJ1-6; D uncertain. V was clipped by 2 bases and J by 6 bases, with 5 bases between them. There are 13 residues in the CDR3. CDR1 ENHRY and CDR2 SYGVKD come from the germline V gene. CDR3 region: CAISEPSNSPLHF. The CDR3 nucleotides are TGTGCCATCAGTGAGCCCAGTAATTCACCCCTCCACTTT.

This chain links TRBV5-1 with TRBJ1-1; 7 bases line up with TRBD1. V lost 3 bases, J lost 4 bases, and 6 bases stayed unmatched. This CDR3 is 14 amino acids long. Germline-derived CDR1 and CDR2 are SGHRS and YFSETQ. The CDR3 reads CASSSDRKSTEAFF. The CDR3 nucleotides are TGCGCCAGCAGCTCGGACAGGAAGAGCACTGAAGCTTTCTTT.

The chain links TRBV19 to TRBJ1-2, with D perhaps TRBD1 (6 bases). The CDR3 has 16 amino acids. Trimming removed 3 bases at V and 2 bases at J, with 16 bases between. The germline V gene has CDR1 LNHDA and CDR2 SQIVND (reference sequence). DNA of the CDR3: TGTGCCAGTAGTATTTCTCTGGGAGGGGGGAACTATGGCTACACCTTC. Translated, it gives CASSISLGGGNYGYTF.

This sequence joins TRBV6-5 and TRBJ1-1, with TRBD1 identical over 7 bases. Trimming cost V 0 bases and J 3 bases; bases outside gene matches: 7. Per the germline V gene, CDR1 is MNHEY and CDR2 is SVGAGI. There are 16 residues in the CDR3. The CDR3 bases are TGTGCCAGCAGTTACTCGATGGGGACAGCCCACACTGAAGCTTTCTTT. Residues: CASSYSMGTAHTEAFF.

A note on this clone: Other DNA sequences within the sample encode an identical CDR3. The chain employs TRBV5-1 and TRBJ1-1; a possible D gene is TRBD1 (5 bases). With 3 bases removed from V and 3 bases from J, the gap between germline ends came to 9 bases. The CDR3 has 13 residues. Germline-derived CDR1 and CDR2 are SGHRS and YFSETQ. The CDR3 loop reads CASSYQGDTEAFF. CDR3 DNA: TGCGCCAGCAGCTACCAAGGGGACACTGAAGCTTTCTTT.

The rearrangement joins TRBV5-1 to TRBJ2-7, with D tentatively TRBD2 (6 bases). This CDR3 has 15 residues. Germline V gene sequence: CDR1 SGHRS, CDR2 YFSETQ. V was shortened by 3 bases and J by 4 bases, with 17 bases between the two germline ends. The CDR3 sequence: CASSSHYGGTYEQYF. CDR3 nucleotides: TGCGCCAGCAGCTCCCACTACGGTGGGACTTACGAGCAGTACTTC.

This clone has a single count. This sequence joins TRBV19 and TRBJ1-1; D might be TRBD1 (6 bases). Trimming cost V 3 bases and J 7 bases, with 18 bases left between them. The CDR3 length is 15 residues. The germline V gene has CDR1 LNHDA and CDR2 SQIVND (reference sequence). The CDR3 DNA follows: TGTGCCAGTAGTATTGGCTCATTGGGGGCAAATGAAGCTTTCTTT. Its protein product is CASSIGSLGANEAFF.

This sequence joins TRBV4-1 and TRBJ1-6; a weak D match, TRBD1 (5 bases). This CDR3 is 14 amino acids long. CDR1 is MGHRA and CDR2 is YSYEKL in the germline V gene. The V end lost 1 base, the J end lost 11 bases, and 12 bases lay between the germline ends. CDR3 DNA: TGCGCCAGCAGCCAAGGACAGAGCATAGCACCCCTCCACTTT. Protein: CASSQGQSIAPLHF.

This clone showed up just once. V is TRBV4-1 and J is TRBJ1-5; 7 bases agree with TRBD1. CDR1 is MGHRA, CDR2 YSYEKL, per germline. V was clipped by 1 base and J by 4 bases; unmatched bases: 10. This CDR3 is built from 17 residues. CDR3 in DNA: TGCGCCAGCAGCCAAGGGGCCCCCAGGGGGAGAAATCAGCCCCAGCATTTT. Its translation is CASSQGAPRGRNQPQHF.

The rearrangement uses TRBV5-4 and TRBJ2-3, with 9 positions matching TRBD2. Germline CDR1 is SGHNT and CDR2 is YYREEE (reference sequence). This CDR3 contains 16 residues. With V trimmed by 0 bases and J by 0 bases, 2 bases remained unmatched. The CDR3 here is CASSLGLAESTDTQYF. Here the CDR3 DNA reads TGTGCCAGCAGCTTGGGACTAGCGGAGAGCACAGATACGCAGTATTTT.

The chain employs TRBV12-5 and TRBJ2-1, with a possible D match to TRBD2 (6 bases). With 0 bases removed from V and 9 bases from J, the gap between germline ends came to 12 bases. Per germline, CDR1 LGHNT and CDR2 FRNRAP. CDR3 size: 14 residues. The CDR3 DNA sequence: TGTGCTAGTGGTTTGGTACTGAGGGGAGGTGAGCAGTTCTTC. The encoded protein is CASGLVLRGGEQFF.

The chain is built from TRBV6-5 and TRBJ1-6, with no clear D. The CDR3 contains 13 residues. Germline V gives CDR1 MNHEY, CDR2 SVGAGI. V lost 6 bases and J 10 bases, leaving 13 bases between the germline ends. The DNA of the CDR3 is TGTGCCAGCAGCCCACAAACTACCTCACCCCTCCACTTT. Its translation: CASSPQTTSPLHF.

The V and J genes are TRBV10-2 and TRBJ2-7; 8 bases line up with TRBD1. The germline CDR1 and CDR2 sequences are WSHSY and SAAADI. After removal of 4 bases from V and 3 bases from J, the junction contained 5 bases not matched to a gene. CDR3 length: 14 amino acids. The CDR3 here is CASSGLTGGYEQYF. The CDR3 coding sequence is TGCGCCAGCAGTGGACTAACAGGGGGCTACGAGCAGTACTTC.

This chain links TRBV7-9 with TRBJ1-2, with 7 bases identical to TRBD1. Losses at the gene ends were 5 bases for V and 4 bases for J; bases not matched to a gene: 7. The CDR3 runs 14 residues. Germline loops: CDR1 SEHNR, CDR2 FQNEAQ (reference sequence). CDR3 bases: TGTGCCAGCAGCCCGGGACAGTCCGCCTATGGCTACACCTTC. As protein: CASSPGQSAYGYTF.

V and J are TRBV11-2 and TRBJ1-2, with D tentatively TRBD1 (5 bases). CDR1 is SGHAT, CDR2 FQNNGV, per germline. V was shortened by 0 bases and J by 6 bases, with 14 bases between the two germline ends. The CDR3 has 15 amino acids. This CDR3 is CASSLDYEGRNGYTF. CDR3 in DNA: TGTGCCAGCAGCTTAGATTACGAGGGGAGGAATGGCTACACCTTC. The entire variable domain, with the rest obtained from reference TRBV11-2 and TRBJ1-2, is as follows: EAGVAQSPRYKIIEKRQSVAFWCNPISGHATLYWYQQILGQGPKLLIQFQNNGVVDDSQLPKDRFSAERLKGVDSTLKIQPAKLEDSAVYLCASSLDYEGRNGYTFGSGTRLTVV.